Listed below are T cell receptor beta chains from one sample, sequenced in a study of blood T cell repertoires in COVID-19. Generated by immunoSEQ multiplex PCR, the TCRdb table keeps only in-frame clones and is missing some. Of about 170,000 clones in the sample, roughly nine tenths are singletons; the top ten hold about 0.54%. The sample comprised peripheral blood. These TCRs come from a man in his fifties with acute or convalescent COVID-19. Both conserved end residues are part of each CDR3. The D gene is left open where the match is weak. Some rows mark clone size as missing; the rest say once, few, many or name a class of expanded clone.

DNA	CDR3	V	D	J	size	length
TGTGCCAGCAGCTTAGTCCCCGGAGCCACAGATACGCAGTATTTT	CASSLVPGATDTQYF	TRBV7-3	-	TRBJ2-3	-	15
TGTGCCAGCAGTCCCGGTCTGTTTAGGGGAGCTTTCTTT	CASSPGLFRGAFF	TRBV28	-	TRBJ1-1	-	13
TGCGCCAGCAGCAGGAGGACAGGGGGGGACACCGGGGAGCTGTTTTTT	CASSRRTGGDTGELFF	TRBV5-1	TRBD1	TRBJ2-2	-	16
TGTGCCAGCAGTTTATCCAGCGGGAGCCAAGAGACCCAGTACTTC	CASSLSSGSQETQYF	TRBV28	TRBD2	TRBJ2-5	once	15
TGTGCCAGCAGTACGTATCAACAGGGTCCCGCCGGGGAGCTGTTTTTT	CASSTYQQGPAGELFF	TRBV27	-	TRBJ2-2	-	16
TGTGCCAGCAACACACAGGGGGCGGCCCAGCATTTT	CASNTQGAAQHF	TRBV2	TRBD1	TRBJ1-5	-	12
TGTGCCATCAGCGCCAGGGAGGGGGACACTGAAGCTTTCTTT	CAISAREGDTEAFF	TRBV10-3	-	TRBJ1-1	-	14
TGTGCCAGCTCCTCTAGCGGGCCACACTCCTACAATGAGCAGTTCTTC	CASSSSGPHSYNEQFF	TRBV19	TRBD2	TRBJ2-1	-	16
TGTGCCAGCAGCTTAGGCAGGGGCTCCGAGCAGTACTTC	CASSLGRGSEQYF	TRBV11-2	-	TRBJ2-7	few	13
TGTGCCAGCATGCCTGTGGGGGGAGACGAGCAGTACTTC	CASMPVGGDEQYF	TRBV28	-	TRBJ2-7	-	13
TGTGCCAGCAGTAGTGGGGGCAGGGAGACCCAGTACTTC	CASSSGGRETQYF	TRBV27	-	TRBJ2-5	-	13
TGTGCCAGCAGTTTATTGCAGGGTGTGAATGAGCAGTTCTTC	CASSLLQGVNEQFF	TRBV27	-	TRBJ2-1	-	14
TGTGCCAGCAGTTTCGGGAAGCCCTACGAGCAGTACTTC	CASSFGKPYEQYF	TRBV12-3/TRBV12-4	-	TRBJ2-7	-	13
TGTGCCAGCAGCTCCTACACAGATACGCAGTATTTT	CASSSYTDTQYF	TRBV7-9	-	TRBJ2-3	-	12
TGTGCCAGCAGCAAAATCGGGGGGCAGGGGCAGGAGACCCAGTACTTC	CASSKIGGQGQETQYF	TRBV21-1	-	TRBJ2-5	-	16
TGTGCCAGCAGCGTAGGGTTTCGGGAAAATCAGCCCCAGCATTTT	CASSVGFRENQPQHF	TRBV9	-	TRBJ1-5	-	15
TGCGCCAGCAGTTTCTTGACAGCCTACGAGCAGTACTTC	CASSFLTAYEQYF	TRBV5-1	-	TRBJ2-7	-	13
TGTGCCAGCAGCCAAGAGTACAGGGTCGCTGAAGCTTTCTTT	CASSQEYRVAEAFF	TRBV4-2	-	TRBJ1-1	-	14
TGCGCCAGCAGCTTGGACGGCTCCTACAATGAGCAGTTCTTC	CASSLDGSYNEQFF	TRBV5-1	-	TRBJ2-1	-	14
TGTGCCAGCAGTTCCGGGACAGGGGCTGAAGCTTTCTTT	CASSSGTGAEAFF	TRBV28	TRBD1	TRBJ1-1	-	13
TGTGCCAGCAATAGTTTCACTGAAGCTTTCTTT	CASNSFTEAFF	TRBV28	-	TRBJ1-1	once	11
TGCGCCAGCAGCTCCGGCGGGTCAGCGTACAATGAGCAGTTCTTC	CASSSGGSAYNEQFF	TRBV5-1	-	TRBJ2-1	once	15
TGCGCCATCAAGTGGGGGACTAGCGGGTACGAGCAGTACTTC	CAIKWGTSGYEQYF	TRBV10-1	TRBD2	TRBJ2-7	-	14
TGTGCCAGTAGTCTTACAGGGGGCGATCGGGAGCAGTACTTC	CASSLTGGDREQYF	TRBV19	TRBD1	TRBJ2-7	few	14
TGTGCCCAAAGCTATGGGGCCAACGTCCTGACTTTC	CAQSYGANVLTF	TRBV30	-	TRBJ2-6	-	12
TGTGCCAGCAGCAAGACAGGGGGCTCTGGAAACACCATATATTTT	CASSKTGGSGNTIYF	TRBV28	TRBD1	TRBJ1-3	-	15
TGTGCCAGCAGCCCACAATCCGGACTAGCGGGGGAGCAGTACTTC	CASSPQSGLAGEQYF	TRBV9	TRBD2	TRBJ2-7	-	15
TGTGCCAGTAGCCCGACAGGGGGAAATGAAAAACTGTTTTTT	CASSPTGGNEKLFF	TRBV19	TRBD1	TRBJ1-4	-	14
TGTGCCAGCAACTCGGAGGTCGCCTACAATGAGCAGTTCTTC	CASNSEVAYNEQFF	TRBV6-6	-	TRBJ2-1	-	14
TGCGCCAGCAGCTTGGGGGATTTACGCGGGGGCGGGAATCAGCCCCAGCATTTT	CASSLGDLRGGGNQPQHF	TRBV5-1	-	TRBJ1-5	-	18
TGTGCCATCAGTGGGCTAGCGGGAGGGAAACTAAACTACAATGAGCAGTTCTTC	CAISGLAGGKLNYNEQFF	TRBV10-3	TRBD2	TRBJ2-1	once	18
TGCGCCAGCAGCAAACCTAGCGGGCCCGTTTTTGGAACAGATACGCAGTATTTT	CASSKPSGPVFGTDTQYF	TRBV5-1	TRBD2	TRBJ2-3	-	18
TGTGCCAGTAGTATCCCACAGGGGAATCAGCCCCAGCATTTT	CASSIPQGNQPQHF	TRBV19	TRBD1	TRBJ1-5	-	14
TGTGCCAGCAGCTTAGCGGAGGGGAGCTCCTACAATGAGCAGTTCTTC	CASSLAEGSSYNEQFF	TRBV7-8	-	TRBJ2-1	-	16
TGTGCCAGTGGGGAGGGACACTATGGCTACACCTTC	CASGEGHYGYTF	TRBV19	-	TRBJ1-2	-	12
TGTGCCAGCAGCCAAGGCGAGGGTCAGCAAGAGACCCAGTACTTC	CASSQGEGQQETQYF	TRBV3-1/TRBV3-2	-	TRBJ2-5	-	15
TGTGCCTGGAGTCCCGGGGGGGGAAGTCTAGATGAGCAGTTCTTC	CAWSPGGGSLDEQFF	TRBV30	TRBD2	TRBJ2-1	-	15